The sequence of this TCR beta chain was determined in a study of blood T cell repertoires in COVID-19. Produced via immunoSEQ multiplex PCR; TCRdb's table is partial and in-frame only. The table lists 200,000 to 250,000 clones, around nine tenths of them singletons. The CDR3 has 16 residues. Germline CDR1 and CDR2: KGHDR and SFDVKD. The ends lost 8 bases at V and 6 bases at J; junction bases unmatched: 12. The chain joins TRBV24-1 to TRBJ2-1; TRBD1 agrees at 10 bases. This TCR came from a man aged 55 to 70 who had recovered from COVID-19. Sequencing was performed on peripheral blood. The CDR3 reads CATKPGTGAFVNEQFF. CDR3 DNA: TGTGCCACCAAACCCGGGACAGGGGCCTTTGTCAATGAGCAGTTCTTC.